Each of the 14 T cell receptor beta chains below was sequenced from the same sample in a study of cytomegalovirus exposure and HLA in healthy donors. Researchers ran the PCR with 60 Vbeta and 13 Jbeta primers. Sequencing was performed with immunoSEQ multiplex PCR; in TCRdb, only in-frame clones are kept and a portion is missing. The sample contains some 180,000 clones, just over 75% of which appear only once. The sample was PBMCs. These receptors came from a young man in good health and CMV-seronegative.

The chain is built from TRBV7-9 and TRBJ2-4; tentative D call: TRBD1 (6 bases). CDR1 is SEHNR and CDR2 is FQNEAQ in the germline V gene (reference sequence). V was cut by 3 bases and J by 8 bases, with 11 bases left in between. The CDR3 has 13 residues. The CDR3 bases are TGTGCCAGCAGCTTCAGGGGCGCGGACATTCAGTACTTC. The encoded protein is CASSFRGADIQYF.

CDR3 bases: TGCGCCAGCAGTGGTTCGGGGGGAAACACTGAAGCTTTCTTT. It specifies CASSGSGGNTEAFF. The chain links TRBV10-2 to TRBJ1-1; D is possibly TRBD1 (5 bases). This CDR3 has 14 residues. CDR1 is WSHSY, CDR2 SAAADI, per germline. Trimming shortened V by 4 bases and J by 2 bases, and 11 bases separated the two germline ends.

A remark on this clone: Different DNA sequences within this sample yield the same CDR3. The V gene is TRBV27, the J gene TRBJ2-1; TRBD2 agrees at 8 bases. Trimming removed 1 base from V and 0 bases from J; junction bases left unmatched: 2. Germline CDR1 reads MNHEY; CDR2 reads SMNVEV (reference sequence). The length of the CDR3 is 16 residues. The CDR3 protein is CASSLLAGSSYNEQFF. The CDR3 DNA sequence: TGTGCCAGCAGTTTATTAGCGGGGAGCTCCTACAATGAGCAGTTCTTC.

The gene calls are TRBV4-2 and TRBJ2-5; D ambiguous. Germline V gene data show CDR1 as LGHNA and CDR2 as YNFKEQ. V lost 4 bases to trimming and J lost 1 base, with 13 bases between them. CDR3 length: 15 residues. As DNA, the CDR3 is TGTGCCAGCAGCCGCAAACTGAACCCCCAAGAGACCCAGTACTTC. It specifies CASSRKLNPQETQYF.

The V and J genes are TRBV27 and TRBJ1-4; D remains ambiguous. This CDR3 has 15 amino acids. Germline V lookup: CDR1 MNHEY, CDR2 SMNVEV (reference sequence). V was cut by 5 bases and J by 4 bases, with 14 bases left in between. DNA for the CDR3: TGTGCCAGCAGTCCCTTTGGAGACTTTAATGAAAAACTGTTTTTT. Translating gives CASSPFGDFNEKLFF.

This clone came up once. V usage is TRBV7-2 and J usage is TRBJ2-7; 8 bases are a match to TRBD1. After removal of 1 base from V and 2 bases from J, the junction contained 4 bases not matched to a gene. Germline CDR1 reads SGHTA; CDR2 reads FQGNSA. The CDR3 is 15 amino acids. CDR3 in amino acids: CASSLVGTGAYEQYF. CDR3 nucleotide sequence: TGTGCCAGCAGCTTAGTGGGGACAGGAGCCTACGAGCAGTACTTC.

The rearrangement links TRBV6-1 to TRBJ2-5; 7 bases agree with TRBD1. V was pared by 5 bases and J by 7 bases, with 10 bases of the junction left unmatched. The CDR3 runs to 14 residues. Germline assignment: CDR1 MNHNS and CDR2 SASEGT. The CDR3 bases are TGTGCCAGCAGTTCAATTGGGACAGTGGGGACCCAGTACTTC. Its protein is CASSSIGTVGTQYF.

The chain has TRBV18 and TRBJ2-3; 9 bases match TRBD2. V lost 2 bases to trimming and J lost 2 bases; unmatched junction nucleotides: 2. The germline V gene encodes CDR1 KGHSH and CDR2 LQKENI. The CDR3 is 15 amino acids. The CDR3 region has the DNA TGTGCCAGCTCACCAGAGCGGGAGGTCACAGATACGCAGTATTTT. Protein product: CASSPEREVTDTQYF.

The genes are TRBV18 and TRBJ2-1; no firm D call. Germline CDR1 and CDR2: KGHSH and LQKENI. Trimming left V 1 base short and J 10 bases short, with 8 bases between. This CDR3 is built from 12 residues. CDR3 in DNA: TGTGCCAGCTCACCACTTAGTTACGAGCAGTTCTTC. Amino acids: CASSPLSYEQFF.

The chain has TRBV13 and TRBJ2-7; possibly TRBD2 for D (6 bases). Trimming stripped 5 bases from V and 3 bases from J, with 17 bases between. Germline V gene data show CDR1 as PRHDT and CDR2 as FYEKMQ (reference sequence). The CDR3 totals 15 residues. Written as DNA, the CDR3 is TGTGCCAGCAGCCCCCGTGGTAGCGGAGTCTACGAGCAGTACTTC. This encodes CASSPRGSGVYEQYF.

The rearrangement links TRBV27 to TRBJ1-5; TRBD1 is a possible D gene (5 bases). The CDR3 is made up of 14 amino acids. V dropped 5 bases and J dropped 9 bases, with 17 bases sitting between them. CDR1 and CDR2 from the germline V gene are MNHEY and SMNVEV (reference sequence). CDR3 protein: CASSPAGRARPQHF. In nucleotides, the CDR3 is TGTGCCAGCAGTCCGGCGGGGCGGGCGCGGCCCCAGCATTTT.

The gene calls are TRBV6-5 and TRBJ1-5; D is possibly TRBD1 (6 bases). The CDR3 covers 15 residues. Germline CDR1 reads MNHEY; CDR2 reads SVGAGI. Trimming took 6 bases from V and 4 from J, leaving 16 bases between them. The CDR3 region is CASSPTYRANQPQHF. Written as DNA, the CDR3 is TGTGCCAGCAGCCCTACCTACAGGGCAAATCAGCCCCAGCATTTT.

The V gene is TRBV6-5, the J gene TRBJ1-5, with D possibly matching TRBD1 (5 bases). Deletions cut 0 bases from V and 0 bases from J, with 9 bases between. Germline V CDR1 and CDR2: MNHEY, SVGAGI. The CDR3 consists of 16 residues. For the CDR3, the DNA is TGTGCCAGCAGTTACTCTGGAGGGGATAGCAATCAGCCCCAGCATTTT. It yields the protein CASSYSGGDSNQPQHF.

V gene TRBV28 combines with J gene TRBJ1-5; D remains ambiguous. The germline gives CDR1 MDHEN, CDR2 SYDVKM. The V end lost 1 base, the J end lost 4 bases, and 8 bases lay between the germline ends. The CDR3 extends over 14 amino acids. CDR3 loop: CASSLFGVNQPQHF. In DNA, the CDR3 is TGTGCCAGCAGTTTATTCGGGGTAAATCAGCCCCAGCATTTT.